This T cell receptor (beta chain) was recovered during a study of early stage breast cancer tumors. Study-level findings and limits: Comparing each tissue with blood distinguished tumor from normal in most of the 16 patients. Compared with adjacent normal breast, tumors showed about 2.5-fold denser, more clonal T cells.

Each sample had two DNA replicates, approximately 0.5 ug blood or about 1.4 ug tissue. Using immunoSEQ multiplex PCR, the repertoire was profiled, and TCRdb retains in-frame clones only, with some absent. There are about 24,000 clones in the sample; approximately 67% occur only once, and 9.5% to 10% lies in the top ten. With regard to this clone: What it binds is unknown.

V lost 4 bases to trimming and J lost 3 bases, with 13 bases between them. Germline loops: CDR1 SGHNT, CDR2 YYREEE (reference sequence). This CDR3 spans 14 amino acids. The rearrangement joins TRBV5-4 to TRBJ1-1; D is undetermined. The specimen was breast tumor tissue. The clonotype was recovered from a person between 60 and 70 years old with breast cancer. In nucleotides, the CDR3 is TGTGCCAGCAGCGGCGTGGCGGGTCACACTGAAGCTTTCTTT. Translating gives CASSGVAGHTEAFF.